The rows below give T cell receptor beta chains drawn from one sample of a study of T cells after yellow fever vaccination. TCRdb reprocessed the 5' RACE reads via MiXCR and lists one record per CDR3 protein. The sample holds a few hundred thousand distinct CDR3 sequences; 8% to 9.5% are singletons and the top ten take 17%. Here the sequenced sample was PBMCs, taken around 45 days after the first yellow fever vaccination. The receptors shown here come from a man between 18 and 35 years old who received the YFV17D yellow fever vaccine. CDR3s include the opening cysteine and the closing phenylalanine or tryptophan. Fields, in order: V gene, D gene, J gene, clone size, CDR3 DNA, CDR3 protein. A D gene is named only where the DNA matches it firmly. Clone size is shown for a subset of rows, as once, few, many or a class of expanded clone.

TRBV5-4	TRBD1	TRBJ2-6	-	TGTGCCAGCAGCTTGGGGGACAGGAGCTCTGGGGCCAACGTCCTGACTTTC	CASSLGDRSSGANVLTF
TRBV5-1	TRBD2	TRBJ2-1	few	TGCGCCAGCGGAGTAGCGGGGGGCTCCTACAATGAGCAGTTCTTC	CASGVAGGSYNEQFF
TRBV4-1	TRBD2	TRBJ2-1	-	TGCGCCAGCAGCCAACTAGCGGGGCGGTCCCAAACGCTATACAATGAGCAGTTCTTC	CASSQLAGRSQTLYNEQFF
TRBV11-1	TRBD1	TRBJ2-5	-	TGTGCCAGCAGCTTCAATCGGGACAGGGGAGAGACCCAGTACTTC	CASSFNRDRGETQYF
TRBV7-2	TRBD2	TRBJ2-7	-	TGTGCCAGCAGCCCGGGACTAGCGGGGGGGCTGGATGAGCAGTACTTC	CASSPGLAGGLDEQYF
TRBV14	-	TRBJ1-2	few	TGTGCCAGCAGCCGCAGCTTGGAGATTTATGGCTACACCTTC	CASSRSLEIYGYTF
TRBV12-5	-	TRBJ1-1	few	TGTGCTAGTGGCGCTGATAGCACTGAAGCTTTCTTT	CASGADSTEAFF
TRBV3-1	-	TRBJ1-1	few	TGTGCCAGCAGCCAAGACCGACAGAACACTGAAGCTTTCTTT	CASSQDRQNTEAFF
TRBV29-1	TRBD1	TRBJ1-1	-	TGCAGCGGGCTTTATGGGACAGCGAACACTGAAGCTTTCTTT	CSGLYGTANTEAFF
TRBV6-1	-	TRBJ1-2	-	TGTGCCAGCAGTGGGACATTTACTAACTATGGCTACACCTTC	CASSGTFTNYGYTF
TRBV10-3	-	TRBJ2-5	few	TGTGCCATCAGTGTTATTAAGGTGGGGAGAGAGACCCAGTACTTC	CAISVIKVGRETQYF
TRBV10-3	TRBD2	TRBJ2-7	few	TGTGCCATCAGTGTTGGGGGGGAGTACTACGAGCAGTACTTC	CAISVGGEYYEQYF
TRBV7-6	-	TRBJ1-1	-	TGTGCCAGCAGCTTAGCAGAAAACTCTGAAGCTTTCTTT	CASSLAENSEAFF
TRBV6-1	-	TRBJ2-1	-	TGTGCCAGCAGAACAGGGAGGGTTACCCACAATGAGCAGTTCTTC	CASRTGRVTHNEQFF
TRBV5-1	-	TRBJ2-7	few	TGCGCCAGCAGAATGGGGGATGGCGAGCAGTACTTC	CASRMGDGEQYF
TRBV2	-	TRBJ2-6	-	TGTGCCAGCAGTGATTCGGGGAGAAGCTCTGGGGCCAACGTCCTGACTTTC	CASSDSGRSSGANVLTF
TRBV10-3	TRBD1	TRBJ2-3	few	TGTGCCATCAGGAAGGGACAGCGGACAGATACGCAGTATTTT	CAIRKGQRTDTQYF
TRBV20-1	-	TRBJ2-3	few	TGCAGTGCTACCCGGACACATTACACAGATACGCAGTATTTT	CSATRTHYTDTQYF
TRBV10-3	TRBD2	TRBJ2-7	-	TGTGCCATCAGTGAGTCGGCTAGCGGGGGATACGAGCAGTACTTC	CAISESASGGYEQYF
TRBV5-1	TRBD1	TRBJ2-5	-	TGCGCCAGCGACCCGACAGGGGTAGAGACCCAGTACTTC	CASDPTGVETQYF
TRBV6-6	-	TRBJ2-5	few	TGTGCCAGCTTACCGGGACTGCAAGAGACCCAGTACTTC	CASLPGLQETQYF
TRBV29-1	TRBD1	TRBJ1-1	few	TGCAGCGCCCACAGGGGGCTGAACACTGAAGCTTTCTTT	CSAHRGLNTEAFF
TRBV4-1	TRBD2	TRBJ2-5	-	TGCGCCAGCAGCAAGGAGGGACTAGCGGAGACCCAGTACTTC	CASSKEGLAETQYF
TRBV5-1	-	TRBJ1-2	-	TGCGCCAGCAGTGGGGTAATGTCCAGAGTCGACCGCAAACTTAACTATGGCTACACCTTC	CASSGVMSRVDRKLNYGYTF
TRBV7-2	-	TRBJ2-3	-	TGTGCCAGCAGCCTATACGCAGGGGTAGATACGCAGTATTTT	CASSLYAGVDTQYF
TRBV6-6	-	TRBJ1-2	-	TGTGCCAGCACCCACCGGTCGGGTGACGGCTACACCTTC	CASTHRSGDGYTF
TRBV5-4	-	TRBJ2-6	few	TGTGCCAGCAGCTTCACACTTGGCTCTGGGGCCAACGTCCTGACTTTC	CASSFTLGSGANVLTF
TRBV3-1	-	TRBJ1-2	-	TGTGCCAGCAGCCAAGATACTCAGGGGATGAATGGCTACACCTTC	CASSQDTQGMNGYTF
TRBV7-9	-	TRBJ2-2	few	TGTGCCAGCGAAAGATGGACAGCTTCGAACACCGGGGAGCTGTTTTTT	CASERWTASNTGELFF
TRBV6-5	-	TRBJ2-5	-	TGTGCCAGCAGTTCCTCAGGGTTTAGGGAGACCCAGTACTTC	CASSSSGFRETQYF
TRBV6-5	-	TRBJ1-5	few	TGTGCCAGCAGTTACGCTGCCAATAGCAATCAGCCCCAGCATTTT	CASSYAANSNQPQHF
TRBV12-3/TRBV12-4	TRBD2	TRBJ2-1	many	TGTGCCAGCAGTTGGCGACTAGCGGGGGACGCTATGCAGTTCTTC	CASSWRLAGDAMQFF
TRBV20-1	TRBD2	TRBJ2-1	few	TGCAGTGCTAGAGAAGTTGGCGGGGGGTACTACAATGAGCAGTTCTTC	CSAREVGGGYYNEQFF
TRBV11-2	-	TRBJ2-5	few	TGTGCCAGCAGCTTAAGGCCTAGCCGAGGAGGTACCCAAGAGACCCAGTACTTC	CASSLRPSRGGTQETQYF
TRBV7-8	-	TRBJ1-2	-	TGTGCCAGCAGCTTATACGAATCCCCCACCTTC	CASSLYESPTF
TRBV5-4	-	TRBJ1-2	-	TGTGCCAGCAGTCGTCCGGCAGGGGAGGGTGGCTACACCTTC	CASSRPAGEGGYTF
TRBV6-5	TRBD2	TRBJ2-1	many	TGTGCCAGCAGTTACCCTAGCGGGGGAACAAGATATGAGCAGTTCTTC	CASSYPSGGTRYEQFF
TRBV7-9	-	TRBJ2-5	many	TGTGCCAGCAGCTTAGGAACAGGGAAAGAGACCCAGTACTTC	CASSLGTGKETQYF
TRBV7-8	-	TRBJ1-3	many	TGTGCCAGCTCTGGAAACACCATATATTTT	CASSGNTIYF
TRBV13	-	TRBJ1-1	-	TGTGCCAGCAGCTACAGGCAGGGTGAAGCTTTCTTT	CASSYRQGEAFF